Each of the 2 T cell receptor beta chains below was sequenced from the same sample in a study of T cell responses to AZD1222 COVID-19 vaccine. Clones were sequenced by immunoSEQ multiplex PCR, and TCRdb holds only the in-frame ones, with some missing. Of about 180,000 clones in the sample, around nine tenths were seen once. The sequences come from peripheral blood, collected on day 0 of AZD1222 vaccination. All receptors derive from an adult in good health.

The rearrangement uses TRBV27 and TRBJ1-1; 8 bases fit TRBD1. Germline CDR1 is MNHEY and CDR2 is SMNVEV (reference sequence). CDR3 length: 14 residues. V lost 5 bases and J lost 2; bases outside the gene matches: 4. The CDR3 bases are TGTGCCAGCAGTCTGGGACAGGCCAACACTGAAGCTTTCTTT. Its protein is CASSLGQANTEAFF.

The chain links TRBV28 to TRBJ1-6; D is perhaps TRBD1 (5 bases). This CDR3 spans 15 amino acids. V lost 7 bases, J lost 7 bases, and 17 bases lay in between. CDR1 and CDR2 from the germline V gene are MDHEN and SYDVKM. The DNA for the CDR3 is TGTGCCAGCACCGACTCTCGGACACCGAATTCACCCCTCCACTTT. Protein product: CASTDSRTPNSPLHF.